Below, one TCR beta chain is given with its context. Its antigen is as yet unknown. Naive CD8 isolation took CD45RO-negative cells positively selected for CCR7 and excluded terminally differentiated effector memory CD45RA+ cells. This record comes from a study of shared clonotypes between healthy human individuals. Study findings and constraints: Generation probabilities of non-shared clonotypes were lower (relative to those shared by all four donors).

TCRdb keeps only in-frame clones here, not all; method: immunoSEQ multiplex PCR. This sample yields 2 million to 2.5 million clones, of which more than 85% are seen a single time; around 1.7% belongs to the top ten. The sample was naive CD8+ T cells from PBMCs. The TCR comes from a man aged 18 to 29 in good health. Some clones in this sample may be carry-over from other donors' samples.

The CDR3 DNA is TGCGCCAGCAGCCAGGAGAGGAGGCAGCCCCAGCATTTT. The encoded protein is CASSQERRQPQHF. J is TRBJ1-5 and V is TRBV4-1, with D unclear. Germline V lookup: CDR1 MGHRA, CDR2 YSYEKL. The length of the CDR3 is 13 residues. The V and J ends lost 3 bases and 7 bases respectively, with 10 bases between them.